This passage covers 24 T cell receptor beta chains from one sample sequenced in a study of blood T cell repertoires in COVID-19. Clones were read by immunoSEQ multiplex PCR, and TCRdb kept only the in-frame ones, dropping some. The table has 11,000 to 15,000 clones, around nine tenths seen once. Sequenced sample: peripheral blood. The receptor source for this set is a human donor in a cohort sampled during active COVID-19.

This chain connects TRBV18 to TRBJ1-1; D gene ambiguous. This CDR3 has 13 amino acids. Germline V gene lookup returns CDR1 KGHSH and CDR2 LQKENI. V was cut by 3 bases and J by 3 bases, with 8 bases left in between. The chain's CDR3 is CASSPSGDTEAFF. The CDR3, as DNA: TGTGCCAGCTCACCCTCCGGGGACACTGAAGCTTTCTTT.

CDR3 loop: CASSPGGSNTGELFF. Here the CDR3 DNA reads TGTGCCAGCAGTCCCGGAGGTTCTAACACCGGGGAGCTGTTTTTT. The chain is built from TRBV28 and TRBJ2-2; D might be TRBD2 (5 bases). The CDR3 totals 15 residues. The V and J ends lost 5 bases and 2 bases respectively, with 12 bases between them. CDR1 MDHEN and CDR2 SYDVKM come from the germline V gene.

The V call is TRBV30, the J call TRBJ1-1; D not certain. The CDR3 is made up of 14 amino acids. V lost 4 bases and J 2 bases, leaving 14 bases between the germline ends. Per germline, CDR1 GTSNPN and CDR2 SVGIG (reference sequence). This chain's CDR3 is CAWKVNGLNTEAFF. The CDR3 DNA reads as TGTGCCTGGAAGGTTAATGGGCTAAACACTGAAGCTTTCTTT.

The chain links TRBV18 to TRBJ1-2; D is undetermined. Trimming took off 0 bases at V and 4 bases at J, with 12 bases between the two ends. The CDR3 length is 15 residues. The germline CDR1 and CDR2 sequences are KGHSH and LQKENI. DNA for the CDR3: TGTGCCAGCTCACCACCGGAGCAGGAGGCCTATGGCTACACCTTC. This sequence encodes CASSPPEQEAYGYTF.

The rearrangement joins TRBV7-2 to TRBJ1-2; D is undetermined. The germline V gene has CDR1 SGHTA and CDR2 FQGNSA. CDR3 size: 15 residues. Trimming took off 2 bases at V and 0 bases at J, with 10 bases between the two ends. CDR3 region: CASSLLGRANYGYTF. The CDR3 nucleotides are TGTGCCAGCAGCTTACTCGGTCGCGCTAACTATGGCTACACCTTC.

For the CDR3, the DNA is TGCGCCAGCAGCAACTACAGGGGGGTGAACACTGAAGCTTTCTTT. It codes for CASSNYRGVNTEAFF. The V and J genes are TRBV4-1 and TRBJ1-1, with TRBD1 matching 8 bases. The CDR3 is made up of 15 amino acids. V lost 5 bases to trimming and J lost 0 bases; unmatched junction nucleotides: 5. Germline lookup yields CDR1 MGHRA and CDR2 YSYEKL.

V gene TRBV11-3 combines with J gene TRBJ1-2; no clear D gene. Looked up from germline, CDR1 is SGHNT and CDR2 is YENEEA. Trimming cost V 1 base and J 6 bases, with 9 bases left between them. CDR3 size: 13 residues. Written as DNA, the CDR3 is TGTGCCAGCAGCTTAGGGCAGGTTCATGGCTACACCTTC. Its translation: CASSLGQVHGYTF.

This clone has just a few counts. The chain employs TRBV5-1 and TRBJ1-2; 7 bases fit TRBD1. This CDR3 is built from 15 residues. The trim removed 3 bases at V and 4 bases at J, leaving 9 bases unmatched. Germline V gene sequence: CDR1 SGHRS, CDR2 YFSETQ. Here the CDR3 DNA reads TGCGCCAGCAGCTCCGACAGGGCTGGGTTCTATGGCTACACCTTC. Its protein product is CASSSDRAGFYGYTF. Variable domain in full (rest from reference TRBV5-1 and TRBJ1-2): KAGVTQTPRYLIKTRGQQVTLSCSPISGHRSVSWYQQTPGQGLQFLFEYFSETQRNKGNFPGRFSGRQFSNSRSEMNVSTLELGDSALYLCASSSDRAGFYGYTFGSGTRLTVV.

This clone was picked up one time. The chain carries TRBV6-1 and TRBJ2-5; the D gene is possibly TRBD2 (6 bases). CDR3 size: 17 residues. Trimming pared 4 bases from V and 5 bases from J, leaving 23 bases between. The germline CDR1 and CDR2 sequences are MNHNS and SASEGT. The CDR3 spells CASSVGSSGIPRETQYF. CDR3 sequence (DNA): TGTGCCAGCAGTGTGGGGAGTAGCGGAATACCTCGGGAGACCCAGTACTTC.

The CDR3 nucleotides read TGTGCCAGCAGGCCCGTCCTCGACAGGGGGGAACAGCCCCAGCATTTT. Protein sequence: CASRPVLDRGEQPQHF. The V gene is TRBV28, the J gene TRBJ1-5, with 9 bases that match TRBD1. The CDR3 length is 16 residues. In germline, CDR1 is MDHEN, CDR2 SYDVKM. V was pared by 6 bases and J by 7 bases, with 13 bases of the junction left unmatched.

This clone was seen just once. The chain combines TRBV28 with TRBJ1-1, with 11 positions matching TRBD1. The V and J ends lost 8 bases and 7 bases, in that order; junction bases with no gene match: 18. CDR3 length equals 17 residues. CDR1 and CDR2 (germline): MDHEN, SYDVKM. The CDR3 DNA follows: TGTGCCAGCGGAGTGGATGGACAGGGGGCGCTCGGGGATGAAGCTTTCTTT. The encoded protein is CASGVDGQGALGDEAFF.

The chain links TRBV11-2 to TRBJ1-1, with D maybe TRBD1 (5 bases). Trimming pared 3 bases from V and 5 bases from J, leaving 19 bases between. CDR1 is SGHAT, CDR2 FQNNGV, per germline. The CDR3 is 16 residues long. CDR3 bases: TGTGCCAGCAGCTTCGAAGTTCGGGGGGAAAGGACTGAAGCTTTCTTT. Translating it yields CASSFEVRGERTEAFF.

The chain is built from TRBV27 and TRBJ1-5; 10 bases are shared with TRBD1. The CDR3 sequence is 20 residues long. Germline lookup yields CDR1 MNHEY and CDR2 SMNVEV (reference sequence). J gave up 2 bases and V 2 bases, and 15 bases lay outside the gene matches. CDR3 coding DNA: TGTGCCAGCAGTTTACGGTTCCCGGGACAGGGGCTGTTTGGCAATCAGCCCCAGCATTTT. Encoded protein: CASSLRFPGQGLFGNQPQHF.

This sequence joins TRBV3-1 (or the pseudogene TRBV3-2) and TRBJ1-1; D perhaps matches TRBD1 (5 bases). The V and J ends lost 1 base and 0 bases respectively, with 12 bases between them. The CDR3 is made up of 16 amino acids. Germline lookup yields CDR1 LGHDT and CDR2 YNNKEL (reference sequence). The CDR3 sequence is CASSQANRPMNTEAFF. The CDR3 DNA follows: TGTGCCAGCAGCCAAGCGAACAGGCCAATGAACACTGAAGCTTTCTTT.

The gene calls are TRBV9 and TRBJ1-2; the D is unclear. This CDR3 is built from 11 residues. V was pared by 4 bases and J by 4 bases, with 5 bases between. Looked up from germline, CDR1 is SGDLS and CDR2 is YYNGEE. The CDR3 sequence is CASSNSYGYTF. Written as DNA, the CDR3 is TGTGCCAGCAGCAACAGCTATGGCTACACCTTC.

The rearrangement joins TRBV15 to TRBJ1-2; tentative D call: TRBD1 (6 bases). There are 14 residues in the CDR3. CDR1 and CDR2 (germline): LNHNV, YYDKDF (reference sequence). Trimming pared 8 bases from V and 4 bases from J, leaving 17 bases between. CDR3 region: CATRGEGVGYGYTF. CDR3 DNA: TGTGCCACCCGGGGCGAGGGGGTGGGCTATGGCTACACCTTC.

The CDR3 DNA follows: TGTGCCAGCAGTTACGGGCCAGGGGCGCGGACCTACGAGCAGTACTTC. Translation: CASSYGPGARTYEQYF. The chain uses TRBV6-6 and TRBJ2-7; possibly TRBD1 for D (6 bases). Germline assignment: CDR1 MNHNY and CDR2 SVGAGI (reference sequence). The V end was cut by 2 bases, the J end by 2 bases, with 16 bases between. The CDR3 totals 16 residues.

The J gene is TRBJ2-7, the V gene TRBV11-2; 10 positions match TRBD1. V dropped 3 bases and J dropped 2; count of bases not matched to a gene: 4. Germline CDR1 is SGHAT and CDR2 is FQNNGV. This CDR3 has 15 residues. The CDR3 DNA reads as TGTGCCAGCAGCTTGGAAGGGACAGGGGCCTACGAGCAGTACTTC. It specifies CASSLEGTGAYEQYF.

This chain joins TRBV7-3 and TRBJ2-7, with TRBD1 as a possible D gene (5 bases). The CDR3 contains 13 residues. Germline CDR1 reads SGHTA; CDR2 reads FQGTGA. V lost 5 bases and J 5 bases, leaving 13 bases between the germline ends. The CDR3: CASSAQTGDEQYF. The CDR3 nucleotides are TGTGCCAGCAGCGCGCAAACAGGTGACGAGCAGTACTTC. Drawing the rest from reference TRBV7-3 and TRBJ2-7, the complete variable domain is GAGVSQTPSNKVTEKGKYVELRCDPISGHTALYWYRQSLGQGPEFLIYFQGTGAADDSGLPNDRFFAVRPEGSVSTLKIQRTERGDSAVYLCASSAQTGDEQYFGPGTRLTVT.

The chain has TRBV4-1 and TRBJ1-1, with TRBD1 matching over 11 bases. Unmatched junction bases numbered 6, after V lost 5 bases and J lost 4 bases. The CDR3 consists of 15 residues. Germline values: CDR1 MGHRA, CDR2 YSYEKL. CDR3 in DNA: TGCGCCAGCAGCTACTCCGGGACAGGGGGCACTGAAGCTTTCTTT. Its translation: CASSYSGTGGTEAFF.

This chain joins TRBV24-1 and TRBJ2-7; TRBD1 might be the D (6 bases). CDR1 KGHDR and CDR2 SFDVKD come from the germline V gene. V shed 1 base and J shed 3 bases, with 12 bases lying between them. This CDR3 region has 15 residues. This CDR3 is CATSDFSQGSYEQYF. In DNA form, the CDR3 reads TGTGCCACCAGTGATTTTTCACAGGGAAGCTACGAGCAGTACTTC.

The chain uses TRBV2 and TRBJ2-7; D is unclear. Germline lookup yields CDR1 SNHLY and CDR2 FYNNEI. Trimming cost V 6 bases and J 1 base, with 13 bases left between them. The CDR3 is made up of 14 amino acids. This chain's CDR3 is CASSPNSISYEQYF. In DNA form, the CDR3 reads TGTGCCAGCAGCCCCAATTCAATTTCCTACGAGCAGTACTTC. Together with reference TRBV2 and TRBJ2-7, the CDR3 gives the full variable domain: EPEVTQTPSHQVTQMGQEVILRCVPISNHLYFYWYRQILGQKVEFLVSFYNNEISEKSEIFDDQFSVERPDGSNFTLKIRSTKLEDSAMYFCASSPNSISYEQYFGPGTRLTVT.

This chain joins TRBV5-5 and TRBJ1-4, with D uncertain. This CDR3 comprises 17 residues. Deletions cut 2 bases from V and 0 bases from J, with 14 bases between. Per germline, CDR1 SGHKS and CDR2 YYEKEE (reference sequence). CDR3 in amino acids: CASSFRDITATNEKLFF. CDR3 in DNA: TGTGCCAGCAGCTTTAGAGACATCACCGCAACTAATGAAAAACTGTTTTTT.

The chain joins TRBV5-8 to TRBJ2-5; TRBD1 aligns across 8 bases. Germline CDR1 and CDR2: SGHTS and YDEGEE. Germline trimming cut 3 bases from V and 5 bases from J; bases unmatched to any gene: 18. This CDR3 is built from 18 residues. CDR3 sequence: CASSSSSSGRGRLETQYF. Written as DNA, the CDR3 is TGTGCCAGCAGCTCTTCATCCAGTGGCAGGGGGCGCCTGGAGACCCAGTACTTC.